What follows are 21 T cell receptor beta chains derived from one specimen sequenced in a study of shared clonotypes between healthy human individuals. The assay was immunoSEQ multiplex PCR, and TCRdb's table has in-frame clones only and misses some. The sample consists of approximately 1.5 million clones, 95% to 99% of them appearing once. Material: naive CD4+ T cells sorted from blood. Subset given: CD45RA+ positively selected. These receptors were taken from a man aged 25-45 years in good health.

V is TRBV11-2 and J is TRBJ2-5; D is unclear. CDR1 is SGHAT, CDR2 FQNNGV, per germline. V gave up 4 bases and J gave up 5 bases, with 14 bases separating them. The CDR3 has 14 amino acids. CDR3 sequence: CASSSMTISETQYF. CDR3 in DNA: TGTGCCAGCAGCTCTATGACAATCTCGGAGACCCAGTACTTC. Variable domain in full (rest from reference TRBV11-2 and TRBJ2-5): EAGVAQSPRYKIIEKRQSVAFWCNPISGHATLYWYQQILGQGPKLLIQFQNNGVVDDSQLPKDRFSAERLKGVDSTLKIQPAKLEDSAVYLCASSSMTISETQYFGPGTRLLVL.

The chain carries TRBV7-9 and TRBJ2-7; D gene unclear. CDR1 is SEHNR, CDR2 FQNEAQ, per germline (reference sequence). Between the trimmed V and J ends, which lost 5 bases and 2 bases, there was a span of 10 bases. The CDR3 extends over 13 amino acids. CDR3: CASSTDTAYEQYF. The CDR3 DNA reads as TGTGCCAGCAGCACAGACACTGCCTACGAGCAGTACTTC.

The J gene is TRBJ2-2, the V gene TRBV25-1, with 7 bases matching TRBD2. The CDR3 totals 18 residues. CDR1 MGHDK and CDR2 SYGVNS come from the germline V gene. The trim removed 1 base at V and 3 bases at J, leaving 11 bases unmatched. CDR3 loop: CASSEFWVRGRDTGELFF. CDR3 nucleotides: TGTGCCAGCAGTGAATTTTGGGTCCGCGGGAGAGACACCGGGGAGCTGTTTTTT. The full variable domain, with the rest looked up from reference TRBV25-1 and TRBJ2-2, is EADIYQTPRYLVIGTGKKITLECSQTMGHDKMYWYQQDPGMELHLIHYSYGVNSTEKGDLSSESTVSRIRTEHFPLTLESARPSHTSQYLCASSEFWVRGRDTGELFFGEGSRLTVL.

The chain carries TRBV28 and TRBJ2-1; TRBD2 matches at 8 bases. The trim removed 6 bases at V and 14 bases at J, leaving 15 bases unmatched. The CDR3 sequence is 14 residues long. The germline V gene encodes CDR1 MDHEN and CDR2 SYDVKM. The chain's CDR3 is CASRSTSEGLSKFF. In nucleotides, the CDR3 is TGTGCCAGCAGATCGACTAGCGAGGGACTGAGCAAGTTCTTC.

The chain employs TRBV9 and TRBJ2-5, with unresolved D. This CDR3 contains 13 residues. The V gene lost 4 bases and the J gene lost 5 bases, with 12 bases spanning the gap. From germline, CDR1 is SGDLS and CDR2 YYNGEE. CDR3 in DNA: TGTGCCAGCAGCTACAGACTCGGGGAGACCCAGTACTTC. Residues: CASSYRLGETQYF. Variable domain in full (rest from reference TRBV9 and TRBJ2-5): DSGVTQTPKHLITATGQRVTLRCSPRSGDLSVYWYQQSLDQGLQFLIQYYNGEERAKGNILERFSAQQFPDLHSELNLSSLELGDSALYFCASSYRLGETQYFGPGTRLLVL.

The genes are TRBV11-3 and TRBJ1-2; D gene uncertain. Trimming removed 3 bases from V and 4 bases from J, with 6 bases in between. Germline values: CDR1 SGHNT, CDR2 YENEEA. This CDR3 comprises 12 residues. For the CDR3, the DNA is TGTGCCAGCAGCTTGTACTCCTATGGCTACACCTTC. Protein sequence: CASSLYSYGYTF.

The V call is TRBV2, the J call TRBJ2-7, with D perhaps assigned TRBD1 or TRBD2 (6 bases each). CDR3 length equals 13 residues. Germline-derived CDR1 and CDR2 are SNHLY and FYNNEI. V lost 5 bases to trimming and J lost 3 bases, with 11 bases between them. The CDR3 DNA reads as TGTGCCAGCAGTAGGGGGGTCATCTACGAGCAGTACTTC. Its translation: CASSRGVIYEQYF.

The CDR3 bases are TGTGCCAGCAGTTTCACCGGACAGGCTTATGGCTACACCTTC. It yields the protein CASSFTGQAYGYTF. The chain recombines TRBV6-5 with TRBJ1-2; 7 bases fit TRBD1. Per germline, CDR1 MNHEY and CDR2 SVGAGI. The CDR3 runs 14 residues. J was trimmed by 5 bases and V by 4 bases; bases with no gene match: 7.

The chain couples TRBV10-3 to TRBJ1-5; no reliable D call. CDR3 length: 13 residues. V lost 10 bases, J lost 3 bases, and 13 bases lay in between. Per the germline V gene, CDR1 is ENHRY and CDR2 is SYGVKD. CDR3: CATEAGSNQPQHF. CDR3 sequence (DNA): TGTGCCACCGAGGCGGGTTCCAATCAGCCCCAGCATTTT.

The chain couples TRBV29-1 to TRBJ2-1, with D possibly being TRBD1 (5 bases). CDR3 length: 12 amino acids. V lost 5 bases and J lost 7, with 12 bases in between. CDR1 SQVTM and CDR2 ANQGSEA come from the germline V gene. The CDR3 nucleotides read TGCAGCGTTAGTCAGGGAAGAAATGAGCAGTTCTTC. This encodes CSVSQGRNEQFF.

The chain recombines TRBV7-2 with TRBJ2-2; no clear D. The germline CDR1 and CDR2 sequences are SGHTA and FQGNSA. Trimming removed 5 bases at V and 0 bases at J, with 16 bases between. The length of the CDR3 is 17 residues. CDR3 in DNA: TGTGCCAGCAGCCCCTCCCGCAGGAACGCGAACACCGGGGAGCTGTTTTTT. Its translation: CASSPSRRNANTGELFF.

The chain recombines TRBV18 with TRBJ2-4; 10 nucleotides match TRBD1. CDR3 size: 14 residues. Trimming removed 6 bases from V and 9 bases from J; junction bases left unmatched: 8. Per the germline V gene, CDR1 is KGHSH and CDR2 is LQKENI. The CDR3 is CASSPDRGLGIQYF. In DNA form, the CDR3 reads TGTGCCAGCTCTCCTGACAGGGGGCTCGGCATTCAGTACTTC.

The rearrangement uses TRBV5-1 and TRBJ2-2, with a tentative D call TRBD2 (6 bases). The CDR3 extends over 13 amino acids. The V end was cut by 7 bases, the J end by 7 bases, with 14 bases between. Germline CDR1 SGHRS, CDR2 YFSETQ. CDR3 residues: CASYAEGYGELFF. The DNA for the CDR3 is TGCGCCAGCTACGCGGAGGGTTACGGGGAGCTGTTTTTT.

This chain links TRBV27 with TRBJ2-2, with no clear D. The CDR3 loop spans 14 amino acids. Trimming shortened V by 8 bases and J by 4 bases, and 14 bases separated the two germline ends. Germline CDR1 reads MNHEY; CDR2 reads SMNVEV (reference sequence). The DNA for the CDR3 is TGTGCCAGCGGTTCAACTCAGGTCACCGGGGAGCTGTTTTTT. This codes for CASGSTQVTGELFF.

In the case of this clone: This specimen includes other DNA sequences encoding the same CDR3. The chain uses TRBV19 and TRBJ1-5; D gene unclear. Between the trimmed V and J ends, which lost 3 bases and 3 bases, there was a span of 9 bases. The length of the CDR3 is 14 residues. Germline CDR1 LNHDA, CDR2 SQIVND (reference sequence). In DNA form, the CDR3 reads TGTGCCAGTAGTATCCGAGGATTCAATCAGCCCCAGCATTTT. Protein: CASSIRGFNQPQHF.

A remark on this clone: In the same sample, other DNA sequences code for this CDR3. The V and J genes are TRBV9 and TRBJ2-7; TRBD2 aligns across 11 bases. This CDR3 contains 15 residues. Germline V gives CDR1 SGDLS, CDR2 YYNGEE. V trimming: 2 bases; J trimming: 3 bases; junction bases outside the gene matches: 4. CDR3 bases: TGTGCCAGCAGCGTGGACCTAGCGGGAGGCTACGAGCAGTACTTC. Its protein product is CASSVDLAGGYEQYF.

This sequence joins TRBV6-9 and TRBJ2-1, with unresolved D. The germline gives CDR1 MNHGY, CDR2 SVAAGI. The CDR3 has 12 residues. CDR3 in DNA: TGTACTTCTCCGGGCTCCTACAATGAGCAGTTCTTC. Translated, it gives CTSPGSYNEQFF.

The gene calls are TRBV4-3 and TRBJ1-4; D is unclear. This CDR3 is built from 15 residues. Germline loops: CDR1 LGHNA, CDR2 YSLEER. Between the trimmed V and J ends, which lost 2 bases and 0 bases, there was a span of 7 bases. CDR3 in amino acids: CASSQMVATNEKLFF. Here the CDR3 DNA reads TGCGCCAGCAGCCAAATGGTCGCAACTAATGAAAAACTGTTTTTT.

The V call is TRBV11-2, the J call TRBJ2-3; D is uncertain. Trimming removed 8 bases from V and 4 bases from J, with 10 bases in between. There are 12 residues in the CDR3. Germline CDR1 reads SGHAT; CDR2 reads FQNNGV. The CDR3 here is CASRRLPDTQYF. DNA of the CDR3: TGTGCCAGCCGGCGTCTCCCAGATACGCAGTATTTT.

The gene calls are TRBV19 and TRBJ2-1; D not certain. Germline CDR1 and CDR2: LNHDA and SQIVND (reference sequence). The CDR3 is 11 residues long. The ends were cut back, 10 bases at V and 4 bases at J, with 8 bases in the middle. The DNA of the CDR3 is TGTGCCACCTCCGCGTACAATGAGCAGTTCTTC. Its translation is CATSAYNEQFF.

The genes are TRBV19 and TRBJ2-7; 11 bases match TRBD1. This CDR3 comprises 14 residues. Losses at the gene ends were 8 bases for V and 3 bases for J; bases not matched to a gene: 6. Germline CDR1 is LNHDA and CDR2 is SQIVND (reference sequence). The DNA for the CDR3 is TGTGCCAGTCGAAGGACAGGGGGCAACTACGAGCAGTACTTC. Amino acids: CASRRTGGNYEQYF.